Below are 15 T cell receptor beta chains sequenced from a single sample in a study of T cells expressing NK-cell markers. Reanalyzing the 5' RACE reads, TCRdb keeps one entry per CDR3 protein, without DNA. The table lists roughly 160,000 distinct CDR3 sequences, with around 20% in the top ten. The sequenced sample consisted of blood T cells: a sorted CD56 or NKG2C T cell subset, CD4+ or CD8+ T cells, or bulk PBMC T cells (not recorded which). The receptors come from a man aged 18-70 years in good health.

The chain has TRBV7-9 and TRBJ2-5; TCRdb outputs TRBD1, but without DNA this stays unchecked. The germline CDR1 and CDR2 sequences are SEHNR and FQNEAQ (reference sequence). The CDR3 is made up of 15 amino acids. CDR3 sequence reads: CASSSPRRGQETQYF.

This chain uses TRBV11-2 with TRBJ2-7; TCRdb picks TRBD1, but there is no DNA to check that call. The CDR3 runs to 17 residues. CDR1 is SGHAT and CDR2 is FQNNGV in the germline V gene. CDR3 sequence reads: CASSLGTGGRSSYEQYF.

The CDR3: CASTAAGTGGNQPQHF. The V call is TRBV19, the J call TRBJ1-5; TCRdb picks TRBD1, but there is no DNA to check that call. There are 16 residues in the CDR3. Looked up from germline, CDR1 is LNHDA and CDR2 is SQIVND (reference sequence).

The chain uses TRBV4-1 and TRBJ2-4; absent DNA, TCRdb's TRBD2 call cannot be checked. Germline CDR1 reads MGHRA; CDR2 reads YSYEKL. The CDR3 is 13 amino acids. The CDR3 is CASSQVDLDIQYF.

The chain's CDR3 is CASSQAPRGRSGELFF. This chain connects TRBV4-1 to TRBJ2-2; TCRdb names TRBD1, which stays unverified in the absence of DNA. Germline V gene data show CDR1 as MGHRA and CDR2 as YSYEKL. The CDR3 loop spans 16 amino acids.

The chain recombines TRBV5-1 with TRBJ2-7; TCRdb's D call, TRBD1, is unchecked because there is no DNA. This CDR3 is built from 16 residues. Germline V CDR1 and CDR2: SGHRS, YFSETQ. CDR3 residues: CASSYWVPGQGYEQYF.

The chain has TRBV5-1 and TRBJ2-1; TCRdb proposes TRBD1, but this gene call is untestable without DNA. CDR1 SGHRS and CDR2 YFSETQ come from the germline V gene. This CDR3 comprises 16 residues. The CDR3: CASSSGVGVSYNEQFF.

The chain links TRBV4-1 to TRBJ1-5; TCRdb's D gene call, TRBD1, goes unchecked for lack of DNA. Germline loops: CDR1 MGHRA, CDR2 YSYEKL. The CDR3 is 13 amino acids. The CDR3 reads CASSRTGNQPQHF.

V and J are TRBV7-9 and TRBJ2-5; there is no DNA to check the TCRdb D call of TRBD1. Germline CDR1 reads SEHNR; CDR2 reads FQNEAQ (reference sequence). There are 16 residues in the CDR3. This CDR3 is CASSPTEGQDRWTQYF.

The chain uses TRBV12-3 or TRBV12-4 and TRBJ1-2. CDR3 length: 16 amino acids. The CDR3 loop is CASSPSWRGSNYGYTF.

The chain links TRBV2 to TRBJ2-7; TCRdb outputs TRBD1, but without DNA this stays unchecked. The germline V gene encodes CDR1 SNHLY and CDR2 FYNNEI. The CDR3 spans 15 residues. The CDR3: CASSGGQGYAYEQYF.

The genes are TRBV27 and TRBJ2-5; with no DNA, the TCRdb D assignment of TRBD1 cannot be verified. The length of the CDR3 is 13 residues. Looked up from germline, CDR1 is MNHEY and CDR2 is SMNVEV (reference sequence). The CDR3 is CASSLGTGSTQYF.

This chain joins TRBV6-5 and TRBJ1-2; the TRBD1 assignment by TCRdb is unverifiable without DNA. The CDR3 extends over 14 amino acids. Germline V CDR1 and CDR2: MNHEY, SVGAGI. The CDR3 protein is CASSLTGGTYGYTF.

CDR3 loop: CASSPPTSGADEQFF. J is TRBJ2-1 and V is TRBV7-9. The CDR3 has 15 residues. Looked up from germline, CDR1 is SEHNR and CDR2 is FQNEAQ (reference sequence).

The chain has TRBV5-1 and TRBJ2-5. Germline V CDR1 and CDR2: SGHRS, YFSETQ. The CDR3 loop spans 14 amino acids. The CDR3 region is CASSEYSIQETQYF.